The TCR beta chain under discussion was sequenced for a study of T cell repertoires in cytomegalovirus infection. Background on the study: From public TCR beta signatures came an indication of both CMV infection and matching HLA type. Study observations and caveats: Clonotypes of TCR beta that were HLA-C-restricted and CMV-specific dominated the ex vivo response.

There are 14 residues in the CDR3. Trimming pared 5 bases from V and 6 bases from J, leaving 14 bases between. A word on this clonotype: Its antigen remains unidentified.

In TCRdb, the reads were re-called with MiXCR into one record per CDR3 protein. The data contain fewer than 200,000 distinct CDR3 sequences, roughly an eighth of them seen just once; the ten biggest clones take up roughly 30%. This receptor was taken from a human donor in good health (CMV status not recorded). Some clones in this sample may be carry-over from other donors' samples. The specimen was PBMCs. V is TRBV12-3 or TRBV12-4 and J is TRBJ2-4; D possibly matches TRBD1 or TRBD2 (5 bases each). CDR3 protein: CASSPSTRGNIQYF. The CDR3 nucleotides are TGTGCCAGCAGTCCCTCTACTAGGGGAAACATTCAGTACTTC.